Following are 2 T cell receptor beta chains from one sample sequenced in a study of T cell repertoires in cytomegalovirus infection. No cognate antigen is known for these TCRs. TCRdb ran MiXCR on the reads and lists one entry per CDR3 protein. The sample lists 830,000 or so distinct CDR3 sequences; about 31% were seen once. This specimen was cultured CD8+ T cells from PBMCs, taken from culture after CMV antigen stimulation. The origin of the receptors is a human donor in good health (CMV status not recorded). Some clones in this sample may be carry-over from other donors' samples.

This clonotype showed up just a few times. The chain joins TRBV28 to TRBJ2-7; D not certain. Trimming cost V 2 bases and J 2 bases, with 13 bases left between them. Germline-derived CDR1 and CDR2 are MDHEN and SYDVKM. The CDR3 length is 15 residues. CDR3 nucleotide sequence: TGTGCCAGCAGTTTAAGGGCCTTATTTCCCTACGAGCAGTACTTC. It translates to CASSLRALFPYEQYF. Full variable domain (missing parts from reference TRBV28 and TRBJ2-7): DVKVTQSSRYLVKRTGEKVFLECVQDMDHENMFWYRQDPGLGLRLIYFSYDVKMKEKGDIPEGYSVSREKKERFSLILESASTNQTSMYLCASSLRALFPYEQYFGPGTRLTVT.

The rearrangement links TRBV29-1 to TRBJ1-1; D is undetermined. V shed 5 bases and J shed 2 bases, with 9 bases lying between them. The CDR3 is 12 residues long. In germline, CDR1 is SQVTM, CDR2 ANQGSEA. The CDR3 sequence is CSVNRRNTEAFF. CDR3 nucleotide sequence: TGCAGCGTTAACCGGAGAAACACTGAAGCTTTCTTT.